The clone carrying this T cell receptor beta chain was recorded at least ten times. In germline, CDR1 is MNHEY, CDR2 SMNVEV (reference sequence). CDR3 size: 12 residues. V trimming: 3 bases; J trimming: 8 bases; junction bases outside the gene matches: 2. The data belong to a study of patients with pleural tuberculosis. TCRdb used MiXCR to reprocess the reads, holding one entry per CDR3 protein. The table shows about 50,000 distinct CDR3 sequences, with less than 8% occurring only once. The rearrangement uses TRBV27 and TRBJ2-3; 7 bases match TRBD2. The receptor was isolated from a human donor with pleural tuberculosis. The CDR3 coding sequence is TGTGCCAGCAGTTTCGGGGAGGGTACGCAGTATTTT. Translation gives CASSFGEGTQYF.